The next 21 T cell receptor beta chains were all read from a single sample in a study of T-cell memory formation after mild COVID-19. TCRdb called the 5' RACE reads again in MiXCR, with one record for every CDR3 protein. Counted here are some 290,000 distinct CDR3 sequences, around 15% occurring once; the ten biggest clones make up roughly 24%. What was sequenced was PBMCs or a T cell subset sorted from them (not recorded which). These receptors were collected from a man younger than 30 who had mild COVID-19 (a few samples of this study predate the infection). Cell type and time point are not known.

The chain carries TRBV3-1 and TRBJ2-1; the match to TRBD2 covers 9 bases. Per germline, CDR1 LGHDT and CDR2 YNNKEL (reference sequence). The junction had 6 bases not matched to a gene; V was cut back by 2 bases and J by 4 bases. The CDR3 is made up of 16 amino acids. The CDR3 DNA reads as TGTGCCAGCAGCCAATTACCGGGACTAGCTTACAATGAGCAGTTCTTC. Protein product: CASSQLPGLAYNEQFF.

The V and J genes are TRBV20-1 and TRBJ2-3, with D tentatively TRBD2 (6 bases). CDR1 and CDR2 (germline): DFQATT, SNEGSKA (reference sequence). V dropped 3 bases and J dropped 0 bases, with 13 bases sitting between them. The CDR3 contains 15 residues. For the CDR3, the DNA is TGCAGTGCTAGCCCAAACCGGGGGAGCACAGATACGCAGTATTTT. Protein sequence: CSASPNRGSTDTQYF.

The chain combines TRBV3-1 with TRBJ1-1; no firm D call. V was shortened by 0 bases and J by 1 base, with 9 bases between the two germline ends. The germline CDR1 and CDR2 sequences are LGHDT and YNNKEL (reference sequence). The CDR3 is 15 amino acids. The CDR3 region is CASSQEATPNTEAFF. Here the CDR3 DNA reads TGTGCCAGCAGCCAAGAAGCGACTCCGAACACTGAAGCTTTCTTT.

This clonotype has a handful of counts. The rearrangement links TRBV24-1 to TRBJ1-2; maybe TRBD1 (5 bases). V shed 3 bases and J shed 7 bases, with 11 bases lying between them. Germline V gene sequence: CDR1 KGHDR, CDR2 SFDVKD. This CDR3 region has 13 residues. The DNA of the CDR3 is TGTGCCACCAGTGATGTGGGGCGCGGTGGCTACACCTTC. As protein: CATSDVGRGGYTF.

This chain links TRBV20-1 with TRBJ2-7; D uncertain. This CDR3 spans 14 amino acids. Trimming took 3 bases from V and 0 from J, leaving 12 bases between them. Germline V lookup: CDR1 DFQATT, CDR2 SNEGSKA (reference sequence). This CDR3 reads CSASQPTSSYEQYF. In DNA, the CDR3 is TGCAGTGCTAGTCAGCCTACGAGCTCCTACGAGCAGTACTTC.

The chain joins TRBV6-6 to TRBJ1-1; D unresolved. The V end was cut by 5 bases, the J end by 0 bases, with 13 bases between. The CDR3 has 15 residues. Looked up from germline, CDR1 is MNHNY and CDR2 is SVGAGI (reference sequence). DNA of the CDR3: TGTGCCAGCAGTACTGTGACGGGCATGAACACTGAAGCTTTCTTT. Its protein is CASSTVTGMNTEAFF.

The J gene is TRBJ1-4, the V gene TRBV29-1; D gene uncertain. The CDR3 covers 13 residues. CDR1 and CDR2 from the germline V gene are SQVTM and ANQGSEA. Between the trimmed V and J ends, which lost 4 bases and 8 bases, there was a span of 14 bases. The CDR3 protein is CSVVQQVGEKLFF. CDR3 nucleotides: TGCAGCGTTGTCCAGCAGGTGGGCGAAAAACTGTTTTTT.

The gene calls are TRBV20-1 and TRBJ2-3, with 10 bases aligning to TRBD2. The germline V gene has CDR1 DFQATT and CDR2 SNEGSKA (reference sequence). Trimming cost V 6 bases and J 1 base; bases outside gene matches: 7. CDR3 length equals 15 residues. CDR3 DNA: TGCAGTGCCCCCAAAACTAGCGGGGGCACAGATACGCAGTATTTT. This sequence encodes CSAPKTSGGTDTQYF.

This clonotype was observed a handful of times. The V call is TRBV4-2, the J call TRBJ2-4; 7 bases fit TRBD1. The CDR3 is 12 residues long. With 5 bases clipped from V and 11 bases from J, the junction kept 6 bases outside the gene matches. Germline values: CDR1 LGHNA, CDR2 YNFKEQ. The CDR3 nucleotides are TGTGCCAGCAGCGCGACAGGGTCTCTTCAGTACTTC. Amino acid sequence: CASSATGSLQYF.

The sample holds many counts of this clonotype. The genes are TRBV7-2 and TRBJ1-4; no definite D call. Germline-derived CDR1 and CDR2 are SGHTA and FQGNSA. CDR3 length: 15 amino acids. V was clipped by 1 base and J by 5 bases, with 11 bases between them. Here the CDR3 DNA reads TGTGCCAGCAGCTTAGGTTGGGGAAAAAATGAAAAACTGTTTTTT. It is translated as CASSLGWGKNEKLFF.

CDR3 nucleotide sequence: TGTGCCAGCAGCCAAGATACGGGGAGTACAGATACGCAGTATTTT. Translating gives CASSQDTGSTDTQYF. The rearrangement uses TRBV4-2 and TRBJ2-3; tentatively, D is TRBD2 (5 bases). CDR1 and CDR2 (germline): LGHNA, YNFKEQ. CDR3 size: 15 residues. Trimming left V 0 bases short and J 3 bases short, with 10 bases between.

This clonotype was seen many times. This chain uses TRBV5-1 with TRBJ2-3; D is ambiguous. In germline, CDR1 is SGHRS, CDR2 YFSETQ. The length of the CDR3 is 14 residues. Trimming shortened V by 0 bases and J by 2 bases, and 7 bases separated the two germline ends. The CDR3 DNA is TGCGCCAGCAGCTTGGTTCAGGCCACAGATACGCAGTATTTT. Amino acids: CASSLVQATDTQYF.

This clonotype showed up many times. The V and J genes are TRBV4-1 and TRBJ2-3; D remains ambiguous. The CDR3 is made up of 16 amino acids. Germline CDR1 reads MGHRA; CDR2 reads YSYEKL. V was trimmed by 0 bases and J by 0 bases, leaving 10 bases between them. CDR3 residues: CASSQDSHPSTDTQYF. CDR3 in DNA: TGCGCCAGCAGCCAAGATAGCCACCCGAGCACAGATACGCAGTATTTT.

This clonotype came up a few times. This rearrangement joins TRBV12-3 or TRBV12-4 to TRBJ1-1; D not resolved. Between the trimmed V and J ends, which lost 3 bases and 4 bases, there was a span of 6 bases. This CDR3 comprises 12 residues. The DNA for the CDR3 is TGTGCCAGCAGTTTTGTCGGCACTGAAGCTTTCTTT. Encoded protein: CASSFVGTEAFF.

This clonotype appeared a few times. V gene TRBV18 combines with J gene TRBJ1-5, with D perhaps TRBD1 (5 bases). There are 14 residues in the CDR3. Trimming took 3 bases from V and 2 from J, leaving 8 bases between them. Germline V gives CDR1 KGHSH, CDR2 LQKENI. The CDR3: CASSPGEGNQPQHF. Here the CDR3 DNA reads TGTGCCAGCTCACCGGGGGAAGGCAATCAGCCCCAGCATTTT.

This clonotype was counted only a few times. J is TRBJ1-5 and V is TRBV6-2 or TRBV6-3; tentatively, D is TRBD1 (5 bases). Germline lookup yields CDR1 MNHEY and CDR2 SVGEGT. Trimming left V 6 bases short and J 2 bases short, with 14 bases between. This CDR3 has 15 amino acids. The CDR3 DNA sequence: TGTGCCAGCAGCTGGGACGATGGGGGCAATCAGCCCCAGCATTTT. It translates to CASSWDDGGNQPQHF.

V usage is TRBV7-9 and J usage is TRBJ2-1; a weak D match, TRBD2 (6 bases). From germline, CDR1 is SEHNR and CDR2 FQNEAQ (reference sequence). The CDR3 is made up of 15 amino acids. Trimming took 2 bases from V and 8 from J, leaving 16 bases between them. The DNA of the CDR3 is TGTGCCAGCAGCTTACGCGGGGTCCCACAAGATGAGCAGTTCTTC. As protein: CASSLRGVPQDEQFF.

The table lists this clonotype with a few counts. The chain links TRBV4-1 to TRBJ2-1; 14 nucleotides match TRBD2. This CDR3 contains 15 residues. V was clipped by 5 bases and J by 3 bases; unmatched bases: 0. CDR1 and CDR2 (germline): MGHRA, YSYEKL. The CDR3 bases are TGCGCCAGCAGCGGGACTAGCGGGGGCTACAATGAGCAGTTCTTC. As protein: CASSGTSGGYNEQFF.

This clonotype was recorded many times. Written as DNA, the CDR3 is TGTGCCAGCAGGGGGACTGGATACAATGAGCAGTTCTTC. Its translation: CASRGTGYNEQFF. The chain recombines TRBV7-8 with TRBJ2-1, with D perhaps matching TRBD2 (6 bases). The length of the CDR3 is 13 residues. Trimming shortened V by 6 bases and J by 4 bases, and 10 bases separated the two germline ends. Germline assignment: CDR1 SGHVS and CDR2 FQNEAQ.

The chain has TRBV4-1 and TRBJ1-2; no firm D call. CDR1 and CDR2 (germline): MGHRA, YSYEKL. The CDR3 sequence is 13 residues long. Trimming took off 2 bases at V and 5 bases at J, with 9 bases between the two ends. CDR3 DNA: TGCGCCAGCAGCCAACCGGGGAAGTATGGCTACACCTTC. Amino acids: CASSQPGKYGYTF.

In its sample, this clonotype was seen a few times. The gene calls are TRBV28 and TRBJ1-1; weak D call: TRBD1 (5 bases). CDR3 length: 12 residues. Germline CDR1 reads MDHEN; CDR2 reads SYDVKM. V lost 6 bases to trimming and J lost 9 bases, with 14 bases between them. DNA for the CDR3: TGTGCCAGCAGCCAGTACAGGAGCCAAGCTTTCTTT. It specifies CASSQYRSQAFF.